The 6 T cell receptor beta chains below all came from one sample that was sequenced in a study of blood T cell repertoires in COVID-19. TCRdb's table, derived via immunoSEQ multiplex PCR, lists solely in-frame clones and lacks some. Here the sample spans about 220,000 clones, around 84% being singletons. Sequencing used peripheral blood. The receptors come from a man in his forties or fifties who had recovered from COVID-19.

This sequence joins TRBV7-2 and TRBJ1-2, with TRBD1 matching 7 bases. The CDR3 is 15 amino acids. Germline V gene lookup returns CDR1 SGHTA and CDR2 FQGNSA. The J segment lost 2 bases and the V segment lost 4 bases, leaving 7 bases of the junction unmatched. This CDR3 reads CASSWSTGRNYGYTF. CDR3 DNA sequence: TGTGCCAGCAGCTGGTCGACAGGGCGAAACTATGGCTACACCTTC.

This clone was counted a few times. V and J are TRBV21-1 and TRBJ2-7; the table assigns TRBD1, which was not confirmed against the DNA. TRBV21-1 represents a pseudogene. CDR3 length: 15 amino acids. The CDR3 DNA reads TGTGCCAGCAGCAAGAGACAGGGGGCGCCGGAAGAGCAGTACTTC. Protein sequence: CASSKRQGAPEEQYF.

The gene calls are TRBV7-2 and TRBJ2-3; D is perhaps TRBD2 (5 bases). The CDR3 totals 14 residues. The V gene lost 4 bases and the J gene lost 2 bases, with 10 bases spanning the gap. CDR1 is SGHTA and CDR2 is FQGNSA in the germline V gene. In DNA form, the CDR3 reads TGTGCCAGCAGCTCATCAGCGGCCACAGATACGCAGTATTTT. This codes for CASSSSAATDTQYF.

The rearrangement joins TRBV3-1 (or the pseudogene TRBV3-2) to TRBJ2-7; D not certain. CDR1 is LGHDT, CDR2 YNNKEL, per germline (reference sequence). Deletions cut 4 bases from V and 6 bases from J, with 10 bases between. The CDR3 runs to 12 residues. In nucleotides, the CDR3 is TGTGCCAGCAGCCCTCCTTCCCGCGAGCAGTACTTC. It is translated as CASSPPSREQYF.

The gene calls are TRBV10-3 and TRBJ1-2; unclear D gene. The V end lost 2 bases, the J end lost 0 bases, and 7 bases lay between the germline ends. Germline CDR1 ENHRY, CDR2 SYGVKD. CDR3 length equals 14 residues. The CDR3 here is CAISEMGANYGYTF. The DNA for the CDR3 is TGTGCCATCAGTGAGATGGGAGCTAACTATGGCTACACCTTC.

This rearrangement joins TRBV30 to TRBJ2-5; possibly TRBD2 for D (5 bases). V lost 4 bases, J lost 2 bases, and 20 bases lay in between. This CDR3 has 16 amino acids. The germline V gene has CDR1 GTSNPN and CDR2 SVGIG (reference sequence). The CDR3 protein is CAWIRTGGRFQETQYF. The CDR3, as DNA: TGTGCCTGGATCAGGACTGGCGGACGGTTTCAAGAGACCCAGTACTTC.